Detailed here is one TCR beta chain. As yet, its antigen is unknown. This entry comes from a study of shared clonotypes between healthy human individuals. Per the germline V gene, CDR1 is SEHNR and CDR2 is FQNEAQ (reference sequence). CDR3 length equals 12 residues. The V and J ends lost 6 bases and 5 bases respectively, with 10 bases between them. Libraries were prepared by immunoSEQ multiplex PCR; TCRdb keeps only in-frame clonotypes and omits some of them. The data hold roughly 2 million clones, with 85% to 95% observed a single time. Overall study results and limits: Rarefaction gave evidence that sorted-subset sequencing remained incomplete despite large depth. Non-shared clonotypes showed lower generation probabilities than clonotypes common to all four donors.

The chain employs TRBV7-9 and TRBJ2-5; TRBD1 is a possible D gene (6 bases). The sample comprised naive CD4+ T cells sorted from blood. Subset denoted: CD45RA+ positively selected. This TCR came from a man aged 18 to 29 in good health. CDR3: CASRPTGETQYF. The CDR3 bases are TGTGCCAGCAGGCCTACAGGGGAGACCCAGTACTTC.